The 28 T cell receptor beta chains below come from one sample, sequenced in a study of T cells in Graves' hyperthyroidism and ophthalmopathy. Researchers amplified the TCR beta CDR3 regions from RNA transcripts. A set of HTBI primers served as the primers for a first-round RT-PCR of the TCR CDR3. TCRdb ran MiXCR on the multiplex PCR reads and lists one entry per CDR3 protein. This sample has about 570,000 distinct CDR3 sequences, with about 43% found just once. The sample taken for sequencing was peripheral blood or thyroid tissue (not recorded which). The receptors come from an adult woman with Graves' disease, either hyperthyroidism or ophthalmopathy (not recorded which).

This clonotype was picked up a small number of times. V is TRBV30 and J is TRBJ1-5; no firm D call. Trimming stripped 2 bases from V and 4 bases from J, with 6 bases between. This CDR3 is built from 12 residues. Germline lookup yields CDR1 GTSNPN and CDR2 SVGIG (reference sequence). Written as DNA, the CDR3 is TGTGCCTGGAGTATCAGTAATCAGCCCCAGCATTTT. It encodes CAWSISNQPQHF.

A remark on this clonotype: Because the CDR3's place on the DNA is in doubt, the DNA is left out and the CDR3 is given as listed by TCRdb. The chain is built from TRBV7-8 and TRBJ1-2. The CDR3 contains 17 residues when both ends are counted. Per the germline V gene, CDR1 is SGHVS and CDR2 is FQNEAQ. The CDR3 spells CASSLGGRDIQYFGYTF.

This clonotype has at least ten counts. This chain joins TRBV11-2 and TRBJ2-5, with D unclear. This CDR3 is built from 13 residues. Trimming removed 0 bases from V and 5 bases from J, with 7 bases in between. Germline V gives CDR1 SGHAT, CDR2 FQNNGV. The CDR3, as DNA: TGTGCCAGCAGCTTAGAACCTGCGGAGACCCAGTACTTC. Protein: CASSLEPAETQYF.

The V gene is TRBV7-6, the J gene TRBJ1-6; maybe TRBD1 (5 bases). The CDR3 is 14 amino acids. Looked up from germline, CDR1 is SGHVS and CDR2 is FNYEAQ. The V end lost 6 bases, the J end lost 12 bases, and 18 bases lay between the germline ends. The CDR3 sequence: CASSEQGFQVPLHF. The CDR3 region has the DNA TGTGCCAGCAGTGAGCAGGGCTTCCAGGTACCCCTCCACTTT.

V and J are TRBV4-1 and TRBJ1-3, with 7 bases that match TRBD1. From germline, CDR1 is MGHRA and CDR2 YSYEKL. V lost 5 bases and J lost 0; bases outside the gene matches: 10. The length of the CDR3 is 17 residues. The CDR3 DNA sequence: TGCGCCAGCAGCTTATTTCCGGACAGGAGCTCTGGAAACACCATATATTTT. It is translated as CASSLFPDRSSGNTIYF.

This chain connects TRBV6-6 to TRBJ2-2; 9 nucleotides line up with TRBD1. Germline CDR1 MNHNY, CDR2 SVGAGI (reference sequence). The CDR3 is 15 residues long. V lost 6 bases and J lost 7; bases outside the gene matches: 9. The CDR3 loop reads CASRQGARRVGELFF. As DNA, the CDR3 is TGTGCCAGCAGACAGGGGGCGCGGAGGGTCGGGGAGCTGTTTTTT.

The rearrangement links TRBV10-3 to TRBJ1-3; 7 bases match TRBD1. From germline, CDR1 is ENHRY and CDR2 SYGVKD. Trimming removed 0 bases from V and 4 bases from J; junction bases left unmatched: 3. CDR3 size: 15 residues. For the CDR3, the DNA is TGTGCCATCAGTGAGTCGGCGGACAGGGGAAACACCATATATTTT. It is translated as CAISESADRGNTIYF.

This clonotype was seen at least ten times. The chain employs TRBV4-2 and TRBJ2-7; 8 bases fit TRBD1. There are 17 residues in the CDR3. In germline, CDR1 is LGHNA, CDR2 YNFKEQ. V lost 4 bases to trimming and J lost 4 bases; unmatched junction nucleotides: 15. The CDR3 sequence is CASSRDVGRGLSYEQYF. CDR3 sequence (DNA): TGTGCCAGCAGCCGAGACGTCGGCAGGGGGCTTTCATACGAGCAGTACTTC.

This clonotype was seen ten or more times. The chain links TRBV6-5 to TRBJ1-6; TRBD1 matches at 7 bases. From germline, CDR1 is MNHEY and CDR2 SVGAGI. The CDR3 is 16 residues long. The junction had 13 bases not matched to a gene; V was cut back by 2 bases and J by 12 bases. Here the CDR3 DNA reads TGTGCCAGCAGTTACGGCATGTCACGACAGGGCCGACCCCTCCACTTT. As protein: CASSYGMSRQGRPLHF.

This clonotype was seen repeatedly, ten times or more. The CDR3, as DNA: TGTGCCATCAGTCGGTTGTATAGCAATCAGCCCCAGCATTTT. Amino acid sequence: CAISRLYSNQPQHF. V usage is TRBV10-3 and J usage is TRBJ1-5; D is undetermined. Trimming cost V 5 bases and J 0 bases, with 8 bases left between them. The CDR3 extends over 14 amino acids. CDR1 ENHRY and CDR2 SYGVKD come from the germline V gene.

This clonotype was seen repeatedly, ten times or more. DNA for the CDR3: TGTGCCAGCAGCTTGAGGCCTGGGGAGCAGTACTTC. This sequence encodes CASSLRPGEQYF. The chain links TRBV5-6 to TRBJ2-7; D is unresolved. The ends were cut back, 1 base at V and 7 bases at J, with 9 bases in the middle. The CDR3 runs to 12 residues. Per the germline V gene, CDR1 is SGHDT and CDR2 is YYEEEE.

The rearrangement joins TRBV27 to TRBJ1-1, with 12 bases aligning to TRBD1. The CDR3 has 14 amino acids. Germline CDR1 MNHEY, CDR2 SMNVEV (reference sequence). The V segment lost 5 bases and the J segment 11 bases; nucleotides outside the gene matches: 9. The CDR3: CASSPPGTGGSAFF. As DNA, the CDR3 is TGTGCCAGCAGTCCCCCCGGGACAGGGGGCTCGGCTTTCTTT.

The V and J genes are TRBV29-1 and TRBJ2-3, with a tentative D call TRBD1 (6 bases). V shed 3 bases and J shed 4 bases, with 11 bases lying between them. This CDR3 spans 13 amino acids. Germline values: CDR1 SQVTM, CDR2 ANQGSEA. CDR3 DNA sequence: TGCAGCGTTGACAGGGGTAAACCAGATACGCAGTATTTT. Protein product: CSVDRGKPDTQYF.

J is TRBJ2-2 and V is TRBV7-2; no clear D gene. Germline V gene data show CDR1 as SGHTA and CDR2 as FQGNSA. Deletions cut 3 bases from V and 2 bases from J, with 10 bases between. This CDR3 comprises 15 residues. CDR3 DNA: TGTGCCAGCAGCTTCATCGACCACAACACCGGGGAGCTGTTTTTT. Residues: CASSFIDHNTGELFF.

The DNA for the CDR3 is TGTGCCAGCACGGAACCAAACTCTGGGGCCAACGTCCTGACTTTC. Protein product: CASTEPNSGANVLTF. The chain joins TRBV28 to TRBJ2-6, with D unclear. The length of the CDR3 is 15 residues. The germline gives CDR1 MDHEN, CDR2 SYDVKM. Trimming removed 7 bases at V and 0 bases at J, with 10 bases between.

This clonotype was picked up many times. Here the CDR3 DNA reads TGTGCCAGCAGTTTGGGGGGGGTCTACACCGGGGAGCTGTTTTTT. This translates into CASSLGGVYTGELFF. This chain links TRBV12-3 or TRBV12-4 with TRBJ2-2; 7 bases map to TRBD2. V was pared by 3 bases and J by 3 bases, with 4 bases of the junction left unmatched. This CDR3 contains 15 residues.

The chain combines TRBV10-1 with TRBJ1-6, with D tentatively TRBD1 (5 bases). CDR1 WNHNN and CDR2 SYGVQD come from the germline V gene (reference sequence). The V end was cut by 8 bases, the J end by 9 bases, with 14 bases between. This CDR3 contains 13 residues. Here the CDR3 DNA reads TGCGCCAGCTTGAATCGGGGGAGTTCACCCCTCCACTTT. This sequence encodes CASLNRGSSPLHF.

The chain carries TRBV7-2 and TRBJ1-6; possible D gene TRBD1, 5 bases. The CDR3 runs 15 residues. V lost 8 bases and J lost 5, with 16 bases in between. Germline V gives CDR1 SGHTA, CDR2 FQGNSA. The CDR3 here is CASVELGGNNSPLHF. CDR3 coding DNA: TGTGCCAGCGTCGAGTTGGGGGGTAATAATTCACCCCTCCACTTT.

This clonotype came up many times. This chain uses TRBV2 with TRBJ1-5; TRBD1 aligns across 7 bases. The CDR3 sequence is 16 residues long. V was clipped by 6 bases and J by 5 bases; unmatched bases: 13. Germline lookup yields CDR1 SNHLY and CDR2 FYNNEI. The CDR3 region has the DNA TGTGCCAGCAGCTTCAGGGGGGTTGCAAAATATCAGCCCCAGCATTTT. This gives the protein CASSFRGVAKYQPQHF.

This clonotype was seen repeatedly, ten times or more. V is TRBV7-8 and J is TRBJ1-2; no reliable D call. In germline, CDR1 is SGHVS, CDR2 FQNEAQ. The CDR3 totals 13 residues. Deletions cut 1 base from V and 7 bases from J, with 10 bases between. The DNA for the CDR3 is TGTGCCAGCAGCTTAGTTGAGGCGGGTGGCTACACCTTC. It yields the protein CASSLVEAGGYTF.

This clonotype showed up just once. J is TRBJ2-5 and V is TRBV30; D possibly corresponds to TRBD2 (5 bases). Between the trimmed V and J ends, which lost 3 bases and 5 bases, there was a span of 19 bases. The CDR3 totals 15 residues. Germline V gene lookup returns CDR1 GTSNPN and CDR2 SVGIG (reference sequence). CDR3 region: CAWSSKVGDGETQYF. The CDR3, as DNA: TGTGCCTGGAGCTCTAAGGTGGGAGATGGTGAGACCCAGTACTTC. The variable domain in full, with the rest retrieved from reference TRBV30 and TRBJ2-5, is SQTIHQWPATLVQPVGSPLSLECTVEGTSNPNLYWYRQAAGRGLQLLFYSVGIGQISSEVPQNLSASRPQDRQFILSSKKLLLSDSGFYLCAWSSKVGDGETQYFGPGTRLLVL.

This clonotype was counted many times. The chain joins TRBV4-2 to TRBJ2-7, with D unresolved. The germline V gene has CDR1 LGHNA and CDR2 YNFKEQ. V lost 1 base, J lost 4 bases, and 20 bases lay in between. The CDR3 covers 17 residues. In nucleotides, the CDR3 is TGTGCCAGCAGCCAAGTAGGCACAGCCATGTTTCGGTACGAGCAGTACTTC. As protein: CASSQVGTAMFRYEQYF.

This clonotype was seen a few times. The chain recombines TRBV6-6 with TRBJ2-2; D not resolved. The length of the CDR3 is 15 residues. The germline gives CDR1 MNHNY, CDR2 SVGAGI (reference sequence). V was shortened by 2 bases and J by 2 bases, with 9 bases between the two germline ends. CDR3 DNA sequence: TGTGCCAGCAGTTACCTACCCCAAAACACCGGGGAGCTGTTTTTT. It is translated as CASSYLPQNTGELFF.

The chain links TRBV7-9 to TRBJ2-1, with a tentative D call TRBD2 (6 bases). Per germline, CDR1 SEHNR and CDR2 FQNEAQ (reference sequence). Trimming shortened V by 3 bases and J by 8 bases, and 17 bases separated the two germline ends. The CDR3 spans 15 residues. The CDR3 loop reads CASSFGTGALDEQFF. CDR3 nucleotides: TGTGCCAGCAGCTTCGGGACGGGAGCTTTGGATGAGCAGTTCTTC.

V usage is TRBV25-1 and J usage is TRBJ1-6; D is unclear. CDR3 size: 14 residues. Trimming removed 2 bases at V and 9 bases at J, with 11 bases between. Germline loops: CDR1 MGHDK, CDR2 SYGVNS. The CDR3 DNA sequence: TGTGCCAGCAGTGAACGGGAGTTGGGTTCACCCCTCCACTTT. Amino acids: CASSERELGSPLHF. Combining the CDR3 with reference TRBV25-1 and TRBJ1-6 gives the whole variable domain EADIYQTPRYLVIGTGKKITLECSQTMGHDKMYWYQQDPGMELHLIHYSYGVNSTEKGDLSSESTVSRIRTEHFPLTLESARPSHTSQYLCASSERELGSPLHFGNGTRLTVT.

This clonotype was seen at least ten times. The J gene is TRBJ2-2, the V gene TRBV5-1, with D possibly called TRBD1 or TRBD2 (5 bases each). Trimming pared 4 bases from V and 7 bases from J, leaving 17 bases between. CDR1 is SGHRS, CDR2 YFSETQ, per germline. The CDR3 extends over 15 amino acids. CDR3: CASSPELPGGGELFF. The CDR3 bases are TGCGCCAGCAGCCCGGAGTTACCTGGGGGCGGGGAGCTGTTTTTT.

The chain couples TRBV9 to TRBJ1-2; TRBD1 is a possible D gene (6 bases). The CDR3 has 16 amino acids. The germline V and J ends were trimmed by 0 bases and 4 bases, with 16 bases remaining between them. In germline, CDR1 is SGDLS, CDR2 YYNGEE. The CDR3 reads CASSVVLAGAAYGYTF. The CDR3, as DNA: TGTGCCAGCAGCGTAGTCTTAGCGGGGGCGGCCTATGGCTACACCTTC.

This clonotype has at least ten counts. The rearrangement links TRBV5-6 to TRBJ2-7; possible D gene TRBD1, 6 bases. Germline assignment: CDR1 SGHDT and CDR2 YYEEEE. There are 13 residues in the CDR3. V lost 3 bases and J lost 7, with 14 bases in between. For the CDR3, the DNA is TGTGCCAGCAGCTGGGGGCCCAGAGGGGAGCAGTACTTC. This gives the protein CASSWGPRGEQYF.